The sequence of this TCR beta chain was determined in a study of CD8+ T cells in alopecia areata (dated by TCRdb to between 2017 and 2018). Background for the entire study: Skin from C3H/HeJ donors with spontaneous alopecia (6-12 months old) was grafted onto female C3H/HeJ recipients that were about 6-10 weeks old. In both human patients and the C3H/HeJ mouse model, the study applied high-throughput TCRbeta sequencing to look at T cell clonal expansion in alopecia areata. TCRbeta CDR3 regions were amplified by immunoSEQ multiplex PCR with 35 Vbeta forward and 13 Jbeta reverse primers. RNA came from the PAXgene miRNA kit for fixed scalp, the miRNeasy kit for PBMCs, and the RNeasy kit for mouse skin. Clonality in the scalp was compared among normal scalp (n=4), patchy alopecia areata scalp (n=8), and alopecia totalis/universalis scalp (n=8). On the human side, TCRbeta sequencing was run on scalp tissue and on sorted CD4+ and CD8+ peripheral blood T cells from healthy controls and from alopecia areata patients with either patchy or totalis/universalis disease.

The method behind the library was the immunoSEQ multiplex PCR assay. RNA was extracted from all samples and reverse transcribed into cDNA as template for TCR sequencing. SuperScript III was used for first-strand cDNA synthesis, primed with a 2:1 mix of oligo-dT and random hexamers. Amplification bias was assessed with a synthetic immune receptor repertoire, and residual bias was removed computationally. Sequencing of the libraries was done on Illumina HiSeq with 60 bp reads that cover the CDR3, reading from J toward V. As for the original processing: Raw reads were preprocessed for error removal, and CDR3 was defined according to IMGT conventions as running from the conserved cysteine to phenylalanine. Clonality was computed as 1 minus the Shannon entropy, with the entropy normalized by log2 of the number of productive unique TCRs. Whether scalp clones were CD4 or CD8 was inferred by matching scalp TCRbeta sequences against CD4 and CD8 repertoires sorted from blood. TCRdb took this table from immuneACCESS and kept in-frame rearrangements with V and J called. Such tables lack part of the clones; where checked against another copy, unresolved V genes explain under half of the gap, and the rest is unexplained. For V, J and clone size, that table is used; D and trimming come from the DNA. This sample holds more than 250,000 clones in total, without any singletons. Less than 1.5% of the sample is taken by the ten largest.

What the authors observed across the whole study: TCR sequences shared between patients were less clear than in mice, possibly partly because of HLA diversity in the patient population. Compared with normal scalp, lesional scalp, particularly in alopecia totalis/universalis, had higher clonality and more expanded CD8+ clones, which suggests antigenic drive. Unlike mouse skin, where gammadelta T cells dominate, normal human skin contains resident alphabeta T cells that get sequenced too, which complicates analysis of the scalp TCR repertoire.

CDR1 and CDR2 were assigned from the germline V gene as NNHDY and SYVADS. Spanning cysteine to phenylalanine, the CDR3 consists of 14 amino acids. The DNA has 30 bases, all within the CDR3, and is read from base 1. Pooled mouse cutaneous lymph node cells were stained for CD4, CD8alpha, NKG2D, NKG2ACE and other markers and were then sorted on a BD Influx. Concerning this clone: This receptor's antigen is unknown. Gene names and germline sequences here are all drawn from mouse data. The CDR3 end lies 4 residues beyond the end of the read and is filled in from the germline J gene.

The sequencing sample was made of CD4+ T cells sorted from a lymph node. This receptor chain uses TRBV13-3 and TRBJ2-7, and possibly TRBD1, on 7 matching bases. This TCR came from a C3H/HeJ mouse with alopecia areata. Mice of this strain carry the MHC haplotype H2-k. CDR3 bases read: TGTGCCAGCAGTGAAAGGGGGCGCGGGTAT. It translates to CASSERGRGY. The entire CDR3 protein is CASSERGRGYEQYF.